This T cell receptor (beta chain) was profiled in a study of T-cell memory formation after mild COVID-19 listed by TCRdb under 2021. In the study overall: Most TCR sequence clusters were specific to one of the two donors. In two donors, T-cell clones that expanded and contracted after mild COVID-19 were followed by sequencing TCRalpha and TCRbeta repertoires longitudinally. Two young, previously healthy adult volunteers made up the cohort, one male and one female.

After removal of 3 bases from V and 4 bases from J, the junction retains 5 bases not matched to a gene. Including cysteine and phenylalanine, the CDR3 has 14 amino acids. Only the CDR3 portion is preserved as DNA: 42 bases, with reading frame beginning at the first base. CDR1 is given as SEHNR and CDR2 as FQNEAQ, both from the germline V gene (reference sequence). Points the paper makes about the study in general: Some responding clones were found in pre-infection memory, which suggests that pre-existing cross-reactive memory T cells took part in the SARS-CoV-2 response. SARS-CoV-2 specificity was not confirmed for the second-wave clones peaking on day 37. Contracting CD4+ clones appeared mostly in the CM and EM memory subsets, whereas CD8+ clones were enriched in EMRA. Clones contracting from day 15 to 85 had balanced CD4/CD8 phenotypes, while a second wave expanding from day 15 to 37 was biased towards CD4+. The study included only a couple of mild cases, and larger cohorts that include severe cases with pre-infection samples were judged to be necessary.

PBMCs were isolated by Ficoll-Paque density gradient centrifugation. This clonotype was seen only a few times. Its antigen is not yet known. No per-base quality is available; no much larger clone lies one base away. Sequencing instrument: Illumina NovaSeq 6000. TCRalpha and TCRbeta cDNA libraries were built by 5'RACE with constant-segment primers, adding sample barcodes and unique molecular identifiers. RNA was extracted from every sample with Trizol reagent. Libraries were amplified in two PCR steps, with a second sample barcode and Illumina TruSeq adapters added in the second step. Libraries were sequenced on an Illumina NovaSeq with 2 x 150 bp paired-end reads. The paper's data handling went like this. Reads were demultiplexed and collapsed into UMI-guided consensus sequences with migec v1.2.7. Using mixcr v2.1.11, UMI consensuses were aligned to TRA and TRB V and J templates and then assembled into clonotypes. Expanded or contracted clonotypes were those called significant by both edgeR and NoisET, with noise models trained on biological replicates. For edgeR calls, the cutoffs were a false discovery rate-adjusted p below 0.01 and a log2 fold-change threshold of 1. As an exploratory analysis of dynamics, max-normalized trajectories of the 1000 most abundant clonotypes were examined with PCA combined with hierarchical clustering. Separately sequenced CD4+ and CD8+ repertoires were used to assign a CD4 or CD8 phenotype to each responding clone. TCRdb trimmed public reads at Q25 via fastp, called clones via MiXCR and kept in-frame beta chains. Identical CDR3 protein sequences are pooled into one entry, listed with their most common genes and DNA. The V and J calls here are based on TCRdb, not the publication. The sample yields around 470,000 distinct CDR3 sequences; around 20% were counted once. Together, the top ten hold around 8.4% of the sample.

Rearrangement joined TRBV7-9 to TRBJ1-2, with 7 central nucleotides matching TRBD1. Source material: PBMCs or a T cell subset sorted from them (not recorded which). The sequence was collected from an adult woman who had mild COVID-19 (a few samples of this study predate the infection). The sample titles of this study are shuffled in the database, so cell type and time point are left out; the donor was told from shared clones. The CDR3 region reads CASSLGYRGYGYTF. In nucleotide form, the sequence is TGTGCCAGCAGCTTGGGGTACAGGGGCTATGGCTACACCTTC.